The next 16 T cell receptor beta chains were all read from a single sample in a study of cytomegalovirus exposure and HLA in healthy donors. PCR was performed using 60 Vbeta and 13 Jbeta primers. The assay was immunoSEQ multiplex PCR, and TCRdb's table has in-frame clones only and misses some. This repertoire comprises more than 95,000 clones; its ten largest clones make up 2.5% to 3%. What was sequenced was PBMCs. These receptors were collected from a man aged 25 to 40 in good health and CMV-seronegative.

The chain links TRBV28 to TRBJ2-7; 9 bases fit TRBD1. The trim removed 3 bases at V and 1 base at J, leaving 10 bases unmatched. Germline V CDR1 and CDR2: MDHEN, SYDVKM. The CDR3 totals 17 residues. This CDR3 is CASSFGTGTGISYEQYF. The CDR3 DNA reads TGTGCCAGCAGTTTCGGAACTGGGACAGGGATTTCCTACGAGCAGTACTTC.

This chain joins TRBV28 and TRBJ1-1; D remains unclear. Germline values: CDR1 MDHEN, CDR2 SYDVKM. This CDR3 spans 13 amino acids. The ends were cut back, 5 bases at V and 4 bases at J, with 11 bases in the middle. CDR3 loop: CASSIPEGTEAFF. DNA of the CDR3: TGTGCCAGCAGTATCCCGGAGGGCACTGAAGCTTTCTTT.

The V and J genes are TRBV7-9 and TRBJ1-2; D unresolved. The CDR3 has 16 residues. CDR1 and CDR2 (germline): SEHNR, FQNEAQ (reference sequence). The germline V and J ends were trimmed by 5 bases and 7 bases, with 23 bases remaining between them. Here the CDR3 reads CASSLSGLPTIFGYTF. As DNA, the CDR3 is TGTGCCAGCAGCCTTTCGGGTCTCCCGACCATCTTTGGCTACACCTTC.

CDR3 sequence: CASSLEPAGLEQYF. CDR3 DNA: TGTGCCAGCAGCTTAGAGCCGGCAGGGCTCGAGCAGTACTTC. The chain has TRBV11-3 and TRBJ2-7; TRBD1 is a possible D gene (5 bases). The CDR3 has 14 residues. Trimming cost V 0 bases and J 6 bases, with 12 bases left between them. The germline gives CDR1 SGHNT, CDR2 YENEEA.

The genes are TRBV11-2 and TRBJ2-7; 7 positions match TRBD1. This CDR3 spans 15 amino acids. V trimming: 3 bases; J trimming: 4 bases; junction bases outside the gene matches: 9. Germline V gives CDR1 SGHAT, CDR2 FQNNGV. This CDR3 reads CASSFAVGQTYEQYF. The CDR3 bases are TGTGCCAGCAGCTTCGCGGTGGGACAGACTTACGAGCAGTACTTC.

The CDR3 protein is CASSLDSVIAWETQYF. For the CDR3, the DNA is TGTGCCAGCAGCTTAGATTCTGTAATAGCGTGGGAGACCCAGTACTTC. The V call is TRBV11-2, the J call TRBJ2-5, with D tentatively TRBD2 (5 bases). CDR3 length equals 16 residues. V lost 0 bases and J 5 bases, leaving 16 bases between the germline ends. Germline V gene lookup returns CDR1 SGHAT and CDR2 FQNNGV.

The chain couples TRBV30 to TRBJ2-1; 7 bases line up with TRBD2. CDR3 length: 12 residues. J gave up 8 bases and V 3 bases, and 4 bases lay outside the gene matches. CDR1 and CDR2 (germline): GTSNPN, SVGIG (reference sequence). The CDR3 reads CAWSRGGYEQFF. The CDR3 region has the DNA TGTGCCTGGAGCCGGGGAGGGTATGAGCAGTTCTTC.

The V call is TRBV6-5, the J call TRBJ1-5; D possibly corresponds to TRBD1 (5 bases). The germline gives CDR1 MNHEY, CDR2 SVGAGI. Trimming removed 5 bases at V and 11 bases at J, with 13 bases between. There are 12 residues in the CDR3. The CDR3 region is CASSRPAGAQHF. The CDR3 DNA reads as TGTGCCAGCAGTCGGCCCGCGGGGGCCCAGCATTTT.

V gene TRBV27 combines with J gene TRBJ2-3, with 9 bases that match TRBD2. Germline loops: CDR1 MNHEY, CDR2 SMNVEV (reference sequence). The length of the CDR3 is 16 residues. J gave up 5 bases and V 5 bases, and 11 bases lay outside the gene matches. CDR3 bases: TGTGCCAGCAGTACGACTAGCGGACTACGGGGAGATACGCAGTATTTT. Its protein is CASSTTSGLRGDTQYF.

For this clone: A read error is likely, as this CDR3 ends without the conserved phenylalanine or tryptophan. The DNA is left out, because the CDR3 cannot be placed on it with certainty; the CDR3 is given as TCRdb lists it. This chain uses TRBV6-5 with TRBJ1-1; whether TRBD1, the table's D call, matches the DNA was not checked. 12 amino acids form the CDR3, both terminal residues included. From germline, CDR1 is MNHEY and CDR2 SVGAGI. This CDR3 is CASSKLPGQEFY.

The rearrangement links TRBV7-2 to TRBJ2-7; D uncertain. V lost 6 bases, J lost 0 bases, and 9 bases lay in between. The germline CDR1 and CDR2 sequences are SGHTA and FQGNSA. This CDR3 contains 13 residues. CDR3 protein: CASSRLSSYEQYF. For the CDR3, the DNA is TGTGCCAGCAGTCGGTTGAGCTCCTACGAGCAGTACTTC.

V usage is TRBV19 and J usage is TRBJ2-7; TRBD2 matches at 8 bases. The CDR3 covers 16 residues. Looked up from germline, CDR1 is LNHDA and CDR2 is SQIVND (reference sequence). V lost 3 bases, J lost 5 bases, and 12 bases stayed unmatched. The CDR3 coding sequence is TGTGCCAGTAGTATCCAAAAGACTAGCGCAAGAGACGAGCAGTACTTC. Protein sequence: CASSIQKTSARDEQYF.

CDR3 sequence (DNA): TGTGCCAGCAGATCAGGGGGTATGGGGACTGAAGCTTTCTTT. Its translation: CASRSGGMGTEAFF. The genes are TRBV27 and TRBJ1-1; 7 bases map to TRBD1. Per germline, CDR1 MNHEY and CDR2 SMNVEV (reference sequence). J lost 5 bases, V lost 6 bases, and 9 bases had no gene match. This CDR3 is built from 14 residues.

V and J are TRBV5-6 and TRBJ2-2; 9 nucleotides agree with TRBD1. The CDR3 runs to 13 residues. J was trimmed by 12 bases and V by 2 bases; bases with no gene match: 5. Germline V gives CDR1 SGHDT, CDR2 YYEEEE. The CDR3 DNA follows: TGTGCCAGCAGCTTCGACAGGGGGAAGAAGCTGTTTTTT. The encoded protein is CASSFDRGKKLFF.

The chain carries TRBV28 and TRBJ2-3; possible D gene TRBD1, 6 bases. The CDR3 totals 16 residues. Germline assignment: CDR1 MDHEN and CDR2 SYDVKM. V lost 5 bases and J lost 1, with 16 bases in between. The CDR3 DNA reads as TGTGCCAGCAGTCCCCAGGGGCGACACCGCACAGATACGCAGTATTTT. It codes for CASSPQGRHRTDTQYF.

V and J are TRBV5-4 and TRBJ1-1; a weak D match, TRBD1 (5 bases). There are 14 residues in the CDR3. Germline CDR1 is SGHNT and CDR2 is YYREEE (reference sequence). V was pared by 4 bases and J by 6 bases, with 16 bases between. The DNA of the CDR3 is TGTGCCAGCAGCCTCCCCGGAGAAGGGGCTGAAGCTTTCTTT. It translates to CASSLPGEGAEAFF.